This T cell receptor (beta chain) was retrieved from a study of human T cells and chemical hapten exposure. The table lists this clonotype with many counts. The time point: patch test 1, 2 weeks after DPC sensitization. Described treatment: therapeutic diphenylcyclopropenone sensitization with weekly scalp DPC. Blood collection took place prior to placing each patch test. Non-pregnant alopecia patients aged 18 to 70, suitable for DPC therapy. V was shortened by 4 bases and J by 4 bases, with 7 bases between the two germline ends. The CDR3 has 11 amino acids. Germline-derived CDR1 and CDR2 are SQVTM and ANQGSEA. TCRdb reprocessed the RACE reads via MiXCR and lists one record per CDR3 protein. The top ten clones hold under 7.5% of a sample with roughly 180,000 distinct CDR3 sequences, 20% to 25% of them seen once.

The sequence derives from a woman aged 50 to 60 with alopecia areata. Some clones in this sample may be carry-over from other donors' samples. The chain is built from TRBV29-1 and TRBJ1-2; possibly TRBD1 for D (5 bases). The material sequenced was whole blood, taken in connection with sensitization to the hapten diphenylcyclopropenone (DPC). This CDR3 reads CSVAGSYGYTF. Here the CDR3 DNA reads TGCAGCGTTGCAGGGTCCTATGGCTACACCTTC.